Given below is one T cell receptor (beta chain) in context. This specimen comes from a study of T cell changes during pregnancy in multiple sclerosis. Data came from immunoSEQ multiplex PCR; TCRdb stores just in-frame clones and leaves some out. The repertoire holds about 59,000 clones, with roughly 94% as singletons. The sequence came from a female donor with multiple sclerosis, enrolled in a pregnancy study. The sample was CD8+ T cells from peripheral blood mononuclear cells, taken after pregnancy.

The CDR3 region is CASSDGQGRQRPQHF. CDR3 coding DNA: TGTGCCAGCAGTGATGGCCAGGGGAGACAACGGCCCCAGCATTTT. The J gene is TRBJ1-5, the V gene TRBV2; TRBD1 is a possible D gene (6 bases). Germline CDR1 and CDR2: SNHLY and FYNNEI. The ends were cut back, 3 bases at V and 9 bases at J, with 18 bases in the middle. The CDR3 has 15 residues. Together with reference TRBV2 and TRBJ1-5, the CDR3 gives the full variable domain: EPEVTQTPSHQVTQMGQEVILRCVPISNHLYFYWYRQILGQKVEFLVSFYNNEISEKSEIFDDQFSVERPDGSNFTLKIRSTKLEDSAMYFCASSDGQGRQRPQHFGDGTRLSIL.